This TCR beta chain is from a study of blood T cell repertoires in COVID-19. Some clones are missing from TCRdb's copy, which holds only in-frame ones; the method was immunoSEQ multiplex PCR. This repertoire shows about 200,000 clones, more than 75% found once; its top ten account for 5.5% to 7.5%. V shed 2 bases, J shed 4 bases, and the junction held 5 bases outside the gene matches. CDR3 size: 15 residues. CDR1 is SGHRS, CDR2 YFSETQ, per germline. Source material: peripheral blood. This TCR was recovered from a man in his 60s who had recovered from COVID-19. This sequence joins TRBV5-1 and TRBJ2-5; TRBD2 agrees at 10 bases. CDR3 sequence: CASSLAGGQGETQYF. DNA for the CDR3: TGCGCCAGCAGCTTAGCGGGGGGGCAGGGAGAGACCCAGTACTTC.